This T cell receptor (beta chain) derives from a study of blood T cell repertoires in COVID-19. Repertoires were generated with immunoSEQ multiplex PCR, while TCRdb's copy carries only in-frame clones and drops some. The sample holds some 150,000 clones; roughly 75% are singletons and the top ten take roughly 5.6%. V lost 6 bases, J lost 0 bases, and 6 bases lay in between. The CDR3 length is 13 residues. CDR1 is LGHDT, CDR2 YNNKEL, per germline (reference sequence). Material: PBMCs or T cells enriched from blood (not recorded which). The chain combines TRBV3-1 (or the pseudogene TRBV3-2) with TRBJ1-3; D unclear. The sequence derives from a woman aged 45 to 65 who had recovered from COVID-19. CDR3 nucleotide sequence: TGTGCCAGCAGAGCTAGCTCTGGAAACACCATATATTTT. Translated: CASRASSGNTIYF.